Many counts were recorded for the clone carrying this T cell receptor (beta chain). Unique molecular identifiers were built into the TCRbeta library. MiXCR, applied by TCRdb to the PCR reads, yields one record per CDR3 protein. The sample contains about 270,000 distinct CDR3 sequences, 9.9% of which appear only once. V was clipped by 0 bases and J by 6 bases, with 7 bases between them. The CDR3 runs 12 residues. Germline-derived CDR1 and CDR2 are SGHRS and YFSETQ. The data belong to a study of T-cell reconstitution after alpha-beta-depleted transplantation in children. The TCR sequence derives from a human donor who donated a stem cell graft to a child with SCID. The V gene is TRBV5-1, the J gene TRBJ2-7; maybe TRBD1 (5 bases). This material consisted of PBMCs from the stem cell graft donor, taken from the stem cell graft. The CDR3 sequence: CASSLEGVEQYF. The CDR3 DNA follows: TGCGCCAGCAGCTTGGAAGGGGTCGAGCAGTACTTC.